Listed here are 10 T cell receptor beta chains from one sample, sequenced in a study of T-cell reconstitution after alpha-beta-depleted transplantation in children. The library targeted TCRbeta and was prepared with unique molecular identifiers. A single record per CDR3 protein comes from TCRdb applying MiXCR to the PCR reads. The sample records roughly 200,000 distinct CDR3 sequences, around 6.8% being singletons. The sample consisted of PBMCs from the stem cell graft donor, taken from the stem cell graft. The receptor source for this set is a human donor who donated a stem cell graft to a child with Wiskott-Aldrich syndrome.

Ten or more counts support this clonotype. The chain couples TRBV12-3 or TRBV12-4 to TRBJ2-1, with D perhaps being TRBD1 or TRBD2 (5 bases each). V was pared by 2 bases and J by 10 bases, with 12 bases between. The CDR3 consists of 13 residues. The CDR3 is CASSLQGSGEQFF. CDR3 coding DNA: TGTGCCAGCAGTTTACAGGGCTCGGGGGAGCAGTTCTTC.

This clonotype was seen many times. The V call is TRBV4-3, the J call TRBJ1-1, with D hard to call. The V gene lost 1 base and the J gene lost 0 bases, with 9 bases spanning the gap. The CDR3 consists of 15 residues. Per germline, CDR1 LGHNA and CDR2 YSLEER. CDR3 in amino acids: CASSQVPELNTEAFF. As DNA, the CDR3 is TGCGCCAGCAGCCAAGTCCCAGAGCTGAACACTGAAGCTTTCTTT.

This clonotype has only a few counts. The chain carries TRBV5-1 and TRBJ2-7, with D hard to call. The germline CDR1 and CDR2 sequences are SGHRS and YFSETQ. Trimming cost V 2 bases and J 6 bases, with 12 bases left between them. This CDR3 region has 13 residues. The CDR3 protein is CASSLGQSAEQYF. In DNA, the CDR3 is TGCGCCAGCAGCTTAGGTCAGAGCGCCGAGCAGTACTTC.

This clonotype was seen repeatedly, ten times or more. The rearrangement joins TRBV5-1 to TRBJ1-5; D ambiguous. The germline V and J ends were trimmed by 5 bases and 0 bases, with 6 bases remaining between them. In germline, CDR1 is SGHRS, CDR2 YFSETQ. The CDR3 is 13 amino acids. This CDR3 reads CASRRNSNQPQHF. The DNA of the CDR3 is TGCGCCAGCAGGCGGAATAGCAATCAGCCCCAGCATTTT.

The chain carries TRBV5-6 and TRBJ2-4; D possibly corresponds to TRBD2 (5 bases). The CDR3 is made up of 13 amino acids. Deletions cut 9 bases from V and 1 base from J, with 11 bases between. The V gene's germline CDR1 is SGHDT and CDR2 YYEEEE. The CDR3 region is CAMGPGAKNIQYF. In DNA, the CDR3 is TGTGCCATGGGCCCGGGGGCCAAAAACATTCAGTACTTC. Filled out from reference TRBV5-6 and TRBJ2-4, the complete variable domain reads DAGVTQSPTHLIKTRGQQVTLRCSPKSGHDTVSWYQQALGQGPQFIFQYYEEEERQRGNFPDRFSGHQFPNYSSELNVNALLLGDSALYLCAMGPGAKNIQYFGAGTRLSVL.

This clonotype was seen many times. The chain carries TRBV24-1 and TRBJ2-5; D uncertain. Trimming took off 4 bases at V and 0 bases at J, with 8 bases between the two ends. The CDR3 totals 14 residues. Germline CDR1 is KGHDR and CDR2 is SFDVKD. This CDR3 is CATSEGRYQETQYF. The DNA for the CDR3 is TGTGCCACCAGTGAAGGAAGGTACCAAGAGACCCAGTACTTC.

There are many counts of this clonotype. The V and J genes are TRBV25-1 and TRBJ2-7, with D possibly being TRBD2 (5 bases). V was clipped by 8 bases and J by 0 bases, with 14 bases between them. The CDR3 extends over 14 amino acids. The germline CDR1 and CDR2 sequences are MGHDK and SYGVNS. CDR3 sequence reads: CASGPRGTSYEQYF. Here the CDR3 DNA reads TGTGCCAGCGGACCCCGGGGTACCTCCTACGAGCAGTACTTC.

This clonotype was detected many times. The chain links TRBV10-3 to TRBJ2-5; 9 bases match TRBD2. Germline-derived CDR1 and CDR2 are ENHRY and SYGVKD. This CDR3 has 15 residues. V was clipped by 5 bases and J by 5 bases; unmatched bases: 9. CDR3 sequence: CAISNLAGVSETQYF. The CDR3 region has the DNA TGTGCCATCAGTAACTTAGCGGGAGTATCGGAGACCCAGTACTTC.

This clonotype was seen at least ten times. The chain has TRBV29-1 and TRBJ2-7, with D maybe TRBD1 (6 bases). Trimming left V 4 bases short and J 4 bases short, with 11 bases between. Germline V gene data show CDR1 as SQVTM and CDR2 as ANQGSEA. The CDR3 runs to 12 residues. CDR3 coding DNA: TGCAGCGTTGGCCCAGGGGATTACGAGCAGTACTTC. Translation gives CSVGPGDYEQYF.

This clonotype has ten or more counts. The chain combines TRBV6-2 or TRBV6-3 with TRBJ1-1; D possibly corresponds to TRBD1 (6 bases). The V gene lost 7 bases and the J gene lost 7 bases, with 16 bases spanning the gap. The CDR3 sequence is 13 residues long. The germline V gene has CDR1 MNHEY and CDR2 SVGEGT. The DNA of the CDR3 is TGTGCCAGCACCCGTACAGGGTCTGGTGAAGCTTTCTTT. Translated, it gives CASTRTGSGEAFF.